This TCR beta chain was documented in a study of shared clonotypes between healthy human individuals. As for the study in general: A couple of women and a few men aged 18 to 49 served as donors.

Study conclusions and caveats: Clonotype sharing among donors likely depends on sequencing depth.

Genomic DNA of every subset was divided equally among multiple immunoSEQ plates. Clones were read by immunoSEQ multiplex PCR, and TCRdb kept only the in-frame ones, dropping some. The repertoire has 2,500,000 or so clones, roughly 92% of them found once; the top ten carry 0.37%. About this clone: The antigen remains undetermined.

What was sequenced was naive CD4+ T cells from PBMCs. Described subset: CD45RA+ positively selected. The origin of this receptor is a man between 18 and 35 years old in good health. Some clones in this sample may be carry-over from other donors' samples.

CDR3 residues: CASSEAGPGGEQYF. For the CDR3, the DNA is TGTGCCAGCAGTGAGGCAGGGCCCGGCGGGGAGCAGTACTTC. J is TRBJ2-7 and V is TRBV2; D assignment may be TRBD1 or TRBD2 (5 bases each). Deletions cut 3 bases from V and 7 bases from J, with 16 bases between. This CDR3 contains 14 residues. Germline V lookup: CDR1 SNHLY, CDR2 FYNNEI.